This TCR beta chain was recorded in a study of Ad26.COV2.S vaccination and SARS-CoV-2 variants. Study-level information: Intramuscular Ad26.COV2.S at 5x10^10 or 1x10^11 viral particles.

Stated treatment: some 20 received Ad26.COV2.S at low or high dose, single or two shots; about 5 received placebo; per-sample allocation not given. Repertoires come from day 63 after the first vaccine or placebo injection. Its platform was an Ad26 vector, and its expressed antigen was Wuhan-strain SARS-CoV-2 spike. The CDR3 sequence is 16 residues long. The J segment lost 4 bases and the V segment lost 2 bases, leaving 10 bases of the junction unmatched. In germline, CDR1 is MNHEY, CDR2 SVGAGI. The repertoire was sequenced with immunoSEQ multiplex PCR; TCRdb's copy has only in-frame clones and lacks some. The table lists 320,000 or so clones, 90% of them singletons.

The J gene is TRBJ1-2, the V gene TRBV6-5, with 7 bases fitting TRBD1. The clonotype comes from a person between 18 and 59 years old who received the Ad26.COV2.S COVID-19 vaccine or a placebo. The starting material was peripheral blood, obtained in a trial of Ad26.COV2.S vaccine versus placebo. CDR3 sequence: CASSYPPGQNLYGYTF. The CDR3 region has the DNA TGTGCCAGCAGTTACCCACCGGGACAGAACCTCTATGGCTACACCTTC.